The rows below give T cell receptor beta chains drawn from one sample of a study of CD8+ T cells in alopecia areata. The method was immunoSEQ multiplex PCR; TCRdb's version includes in-frame clones alone and lacks a portion of them. The data contain approximately 180,000 clones, 40% to 65% of them singletons. Specimen: CD8+ T cells sorted from blood, collected at week 24, from a patient treated with tofacitinib. Receptors were obtained from a human donor with alopecia areata. Each CDR3 is given with its conserved first and last residue. The order of the fields is V gene, J gene, D gene, clone size, CDR3 protein, CDR3 DNA. D genes are given only for firm matches. Clone size appears in some rows only: once, few, many, or a class for an expanded clone.

>TRBV7-2|TRBJ2-3|TRBD2|-
CASSGERGGRADTQYF
TGTGCCAGCAGCGGTGAGCGGGGGGGCCGGGCAGATACGCAGTATTTT
>TRBV5-1|TRBJ2-5|TRBD1|-
CASRNTGEETQYF
TGCGCCAGCAGAAATACAGGGGAGGAGACCCAGTACTTC
>TRBV2|TRBJ2-7|-|once
CASSVTVRDYEQYF
TGTGCCAGCAGTGTGACAGTAAGGGATTACGAGCAGTACTTC
>TRBV29-1|TRBJ2-7|-|-
CSVEDRLAREQYF
TGCAGCGTTGAAGATCGGCTGGCGCGCGAGCAGTACTTC
>TRBV29-1|TRBJ2-3|TRBD2|few
CSVEGLAGPTDTQYF
TGCAGCGTTGAAGGGCTAGCGGGCCCCACAGATACGCAGTATTTT
>TRBV25-1|TRBJ1-2|-|-
CASSEWGGYGYTF
TGTGCCAGCAGTGAATGGGGCGGTTATGGCTACACCTTC
>TRBV30|TRBJ2-7|TRBD1|-
CAWSYGTGTYEQYF
TGTGCCTGGAGTTACGGGACAGGTACCTACGAGCAGTACTTC
>TRBV5-6|TRBJ2-1|-|-
CASSLDWLNEQFF
TGTGCCAGCAGCCTCGACTGGTTGAATGAGCAGTTCTTC
>TRBV5-1|TRBJ2-4|TRBD1|-
CASSIQGWDIQYF
TGCGCCAGCAGCATACAGGGGTGGGACATTCAGTACTTC
>TRBV5-1|TRBJ2-6|-|-
CASPTQTRSGANVLTF
TGCGCCAGCCCTACACAGACGCGCTCTGGGGCCAACGTCCTGACTTTC
>TRBV30|TRBJ2-1|-|-
CAWSVAGAGEQFF
TGTGCCTGGAGTGTCGCGGGGGCGGGAGAGCAGTTCTTC
>TRBV29-1|TRBJ1-2|-|once
CSVAFDISYTF
TGCAGCGTTGCATTTGACATTAGCTACACCTTC
>TRBV19|TRBJ2-3|-|-
CACGVGTDTQYF
TGTGCCTGCGGGGTAGGCACAGATACGCAGTATTTT
>TRBV2|TRBJ1-5|-|few
CASRRGGSNQPQHF
TGTGCCAGCAGGAGGGGCGGTAGCAATCAGCCCCAGCATTTT
>TRBV11-1|TRBJ2-1|-|-
CASSQSGPIYNEQFF
TGTGCCAGCAGCCAATCCGGGCCAATTTACAATGAGCAGTTCTTC
>TRBV29-1|TRBJ1-2|-|few
CSVTSSYGYTF
TGCAGCGTTACCTCCTCATATGGCTACACCTTC